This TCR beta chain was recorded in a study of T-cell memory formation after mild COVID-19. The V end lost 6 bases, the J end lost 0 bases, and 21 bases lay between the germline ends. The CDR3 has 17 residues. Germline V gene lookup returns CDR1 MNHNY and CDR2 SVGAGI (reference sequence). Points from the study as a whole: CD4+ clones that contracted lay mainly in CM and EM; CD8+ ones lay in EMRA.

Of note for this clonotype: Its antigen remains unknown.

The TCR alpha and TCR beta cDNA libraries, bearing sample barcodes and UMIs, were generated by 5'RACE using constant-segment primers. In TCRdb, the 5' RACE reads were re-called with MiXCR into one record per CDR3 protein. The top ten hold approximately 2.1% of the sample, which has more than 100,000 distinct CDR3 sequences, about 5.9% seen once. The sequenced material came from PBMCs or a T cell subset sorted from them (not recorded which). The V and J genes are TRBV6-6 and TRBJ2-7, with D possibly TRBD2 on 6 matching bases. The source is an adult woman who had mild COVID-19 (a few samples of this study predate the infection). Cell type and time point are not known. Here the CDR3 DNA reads TGTGCCAGCAGCCCCCGTAGTAGCGGCGTGACCTCCTACGAGCAGTACTTC. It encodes CASSPRSSGVTSYEQYF.